The rows below give T cell receptor beta chains drawn from one sample of a study of cytotoxic CD8 clonotypes in ibrutinib-treated CLL. TCRdb keeps only in-frame clones here, not all; method: immunoSEQ multiplex PCR. The sample includes 300,000 to 350,000 clones, roughly 85% seen only once; the top ten take under 8.5%. The sample here was PBMCs, taken before ibrutinib treatment. All receptors derive from a human donor with chronic lymphocytic leukemia. Both conserved end residues are part of each CDR3. A D gene is named only where the DNA matches it firmly.

v_call: TRBV5-6; j_call: TRBJ2-3; d_call: TRBD1; cdr3_nt: TGTGCCAGCAGCTTGTACGGGACAGGCACAGATACGCAGTATTTT; cdr3_aa: CASSLYGTGTDTQYF
v_call: TRBV7-7; j_call: TRBJ2-2; d_call: TRBD2; cdr3_nt: TGTGCCAAAGGACTAGCGGACACCGGGGAGCTGTTTTTT; cdr3_aa: CAKGLADTGELFF
v_call: TRBV10-2; j_call: TRBJ2-1; d_call: -; cdr3_nt: TGCGCCAGCAGTGAGTTAGACAGTACGGGGTCAAATGAGCAGTTCTTC; cdr3_aa: CASSELDSTGSNEQFF
v_call: TRBV9; j_call: TRBJ2-5; d_call: TRBD1; cdr3_nt: TGTGCCAGCAGCGCCGGACAGGGGAGAGAGACCCAGTACTTC; cdr3_aa: CASSAGQGRETQYF
v_call: TRBV27; j_call: TRBJ1-2; d_call: TRBD1; cdr3_nt: TGTGCCAGCAGTCCGGGAAGGGACAGGGGCTACACCTTC; cdr3_aa: CASSPGRDRGYTF
v_call: TRBV18; j_call: TRBJ2-7; d_call: TRBD2; cdr3_nt: TGTGCCAGCTCATCCTACGGAGGGGGTTCCGGGACTAGCGCTACCTACGAGCAGTACTTC; cdr3_aa: CASSSYGGGSGTSATYEQYF
v_call: TRBV19; j_call: TRBJ2-7; d_call: -; cdr3_nt: TGTGCCAGTAGTATTCGGAGGGCCCCCTACGAGCAGTACTTC; cdr3_aa: CASSIRRAPYEQYF
v_call: TRBV27; j_call: TRBJ2-3; d_call: -; cdr3_nt: TGTGCCAGCATCAACACAGGATTTAGTGGGCATAGCACAGATACGCAGTATTTT; cdr3_aa: CASINTGFSGHSTDTQYF
v_call: TRBV18; j_call: TRBJ1-3; d_call: -; cdr3_nt: TGTGCCAGCTCACCGTTAGGAAACACCATATATTTT; cdr3_aa: CASSPLGNTIYF
v_call: TRBV4-1; j_call: TRBJ1-2; d_call: TRBD1; cdr3_nt: TGCGCCAGCAGCCAACCAGACAGGGCTGACGGCTACACCTTC; cdr3_aa: CASSQPDRADGYTF
v_call: TRBV2; j_call: TRBJ1-1; d_call: -; cdr3_nt: TGTGCCAGCCTGGGACTCCGGAACACTGAAGCTTTCTTT; cdr3_aa: CASLGLRNTEAFF
v_call: TRBV5-4; j_call: TRBJ1-1; d_call: -; cdr3_nt: TGTGCCAGCAGCTCTCTTGGATCGAACACTGAAGCTTTCTTT; cdr3_aa: CASSSLGSNTEAFF
v_call: TRBV25-1; j_call: TRBJ1-5; d_call: -; cdr3_nt: TGTGCCAGCAGCGAAGGGGGGTTTGACAATCAGCCCCAGCATTTT; cdr3_aa: CASSEGGFDNQPQHF
v_call: TRBV7-9; j_call: TRBJ2-5; d_call: -; cdr3_nt: TGTGCCAGCAGCTTACTCCGGGACATCTACTTC; cdr3_aa: CASSLLRDIYF
v_call: TRBV7-2; j_call: TRBJ2-7; d_call: TRBD2; cdr3_nt: TGTGCCAGCAGCTCCGGGACTAGCGCGCTGTCTACGAGGCAGTACTTC; cdr3_aa: CASSSGTSALSTRQYF
v_call: TRBV27; j_call: TRBJ2-7; d_call: -; cdr3_nt: TGTGCCAGCAGTTTATCGATGGGGTTCTCCTACGAGCAGTACTTC; cdr3_aa: CASSLSMGFSYEQYF
v_call: TRBV25-1; j_call: TRBJ1-2; d_call: -; cdr3_nt: TGTGCCAGCAGAGGGTCCGGGAGCTACACCTTC; cdr3_aa: CASRGSGSYTF
v_call: TRBV4-3; j_call: TRBJ2-1; d_call: TRBD2; cdr3_nt: TGCGCCAGCAGCCAAGATTTCACAGATAGCGGGAGAAATGAGCAGTTCTTC; cdr3_aa: CASSQDFTDSGRNEQFF
v_call: TRBV6-6; j_call: TRBJ2-7; d_call: TRBD1; cdr3_nt: TGTGCCAGCAGTTTTAGGACAGGGGGCCAATACGAGCAGTACTTC; cdr3_aa: CASSFRTGGQYEQYF
v_call: TRBV29-1; j_call: TRBJ2-1; d_call: TRBD1; cdr3_nt: TGCAGCGCTCAAGACAGGGGGCCCTACAATGAGCAGTTCTTC; cdr3_aa: CSAQDRGPYNEQFF
v_call: TRBV7-2; j_call: TRBJ1-2; d_call: TRBD1; cdr3_nt: TGTGCCAGCAGCCCACGGGACAGGGAAGGGGGCTACACCTTC; cdr3_aa: CASSPRDREGGYTF
v_call: TRBV19; j_call: TRBJ2-7; d_call: TRBD2; cdr3_nt: TGTGCCAGTAGTAACCCGGGACTATCCTACTCCTACGAGCAGTACTTC; cdr3_aa: CASSNPGLSYSYEQYF
v_call: TRBV5-6; j_call: TRBJ2-2; d_call: -; cdr3_nt: TGTGCCAGCAGCTTAGTGAGGCCCAACACCGGGGAGCTGTTTTTT; cdr3_aa: CASSLVRPNTGELFF
v_call: TRBV30; j_call: TRBJ1-2; d_call: -; cdr3_nt: TGTGCCTGGAGTGTTTCTAACTATGGCTACACCTTC; cdr3_aa: CAWSVSNYGYTF
v_call: TRBV6-1; j_call: TRBJ1-1; d_call: TRBD1; cdr3_nt: TGTGCCAGCAGTTCCCACGGGACAGCCAACACTGAAGCTTTCTTT; cdr3_aa: CASSSHGTANTEAFF
v_call: TRBV7-2; j_call: TRBJ1-2; d_call: TRBD1; cdr3_nt: TGTGCCAGCAGTATACAGGGGGCCTATGGCTACACCTTC; cdr3_aa: CASSIQGAYGYTF
v_call: TRBV19; j_call: TRBJ1-2; d_call: -; cdr3_nt: TGTGCCAGTACCCGAACTAACTATGGCTACACCTTC; cdr3_aa: CASTRTNYGYTF
v_call: TRBV5-6; j_call: TRBJ1-4; d_call: TRBD1; cdr3_nt: TGTGCCAGCAGCTTGGGACAGGGAGTAGGAGAAAAACTGTTTTTT; cdr3_aa: CASSLGQGVGEKLFF